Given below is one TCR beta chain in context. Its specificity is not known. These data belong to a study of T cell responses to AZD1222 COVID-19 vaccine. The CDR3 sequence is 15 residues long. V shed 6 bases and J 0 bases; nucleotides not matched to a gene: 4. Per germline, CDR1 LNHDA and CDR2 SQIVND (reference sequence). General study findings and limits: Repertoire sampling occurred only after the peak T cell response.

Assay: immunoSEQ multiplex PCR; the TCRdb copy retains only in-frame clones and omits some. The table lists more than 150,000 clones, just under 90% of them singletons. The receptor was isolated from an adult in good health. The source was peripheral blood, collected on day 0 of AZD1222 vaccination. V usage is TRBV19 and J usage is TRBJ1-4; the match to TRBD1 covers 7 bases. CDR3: CASSRTGATNEKLFF. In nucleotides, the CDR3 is TGTGCCAGTAGCCGTACAGGGGCAACTAATGAAAAACTGTTTTTT.